This TCR beta chain was sequenced in a study of shared clonotypes between healthy human individuals (dated by TCRdb to 2019 to 2021). Some background on the complete study: A couple of women and three men aged 18 to 49 years were included in the cohort. The study deeply sequenced blood TCR repertoires of five healthy adults to estimate repertoire size and the extent of clonotype sharing between individuals. For each donor, CD4 naive and CD4 memory were each run on three plates, CD8 naive on two plates, and CD8 memory on one plate. To increase sequencing depth and limit assay-specific biases, different laboratories used diverse techniques to prepare libraries and sequence TCR repertoires. Leukapheresis yielded between about 0.8 and 8.9 billion PBMCs per donor.

General findings and caveats noted by the study authors: Pairwise subsampling indicated that sequencing depth was expected to affect the degree of clonotype sharing among donors. The genetic and exposure-history diversity represented was limited by the small number of donors. Only blood was sampled, and tissue TCR repertoires likely differ from those in blood. Estimated clonotype richness was generally larger for naive than for memory subsets. Across several donors, 4.5% to 6.5% of naive CD4, approximately 3.5% of naive CD8, around 2.1% of memory CD4, and approximately 0.42% of memory CD8 clonotypes were shared. Even with the large sequencing depth, rarefaction of the sorted-subset datasets indicated that sequencing was incomplete. Compared with non-shared clonotypes, clonotypes shared by all four sorted-subset donors had higher generation probabilities.

In regard to this clone: The antigen it binds to is not known. No quality values exist for individual bases; no much larger clone is one base distant. The identical CDR3 is also encoded by other nucleotide sequences in the sample.

Healthy HIV-negative adults with no recently reported acute infections or vaccinations were included as donors. Only Caucasian adults living in Nashville, Tennessee, USA were represented among the donors. CD4+ T cells were enriched through magnetic negative selection, after which naive cells were positively selected on CD45RA and the remaining negative fraction served as the memory subset. Blood was collected by leukapheresis, and PBMCs were isolated by Ficoll-Histopaque density gradient centrifugation and then cryopreserved in liquid nitrogen vapor phase. Analytical flow cytometry was used to check the purity and quantity of every magnetically sorted T cell population. Each sorted fraction had its genomic DNA isolated and then quantified by UV absorbance on a Nanodrop 2000c. Using the deep immunoSEQ assay, TCR CDR3 regions were amplified from genomic DNA by multiplex PCR. Extracted genomic DNA from each cell subset was spread evenly across all wells of several immunoSEQ 96-well plates, with each plate serving as a replicate. Each replicate PCR for sorted subsets received approximately 220 ng genomic DNA, equal to roughly 33,000 T cell genomes. Purified libraries were measured with a Qubit 3.0 fluorometer, size-checked on a Bioanalyzer 2100, and measured again with the KAPA Library Quantification kit. Each immunoSEQ 96-well plate was sequenced on its own single-read 150-cycle Illumina NextSeq 550 flow cell. In the authors' own workflow: Because only junctional sequences without quality scores were contained in the immunoSEQ output, filtering matching that applied to full-length reads could not be performed. To assign V/J genes and CDR3, sequences were annotated using PyIR, a Python wrapper for IgBLAST v1.9, with IMGT germline references. Reads were filtered out if the reads had weak V/J assignments (E-value above 1e-6), no CDR3, stop codons, out-of-frame junctions, or ambiguous translated residues. A V3J clonotype was defined by an identical inferred V gene, J gene, and CDR3 amino acid sequence. Percentage overlap between repertoires was calculated by dividing the number of shared unique clonotypes by the size of the smaller repertoire. Repertoire richness was assessed with RTK rarefaction, the Chao1 estimator, and Recon v2.1 estimates of unobserved clonotypes. For all TCRbeta clonotypes obtained by the gDNA method from a handful of donors, generation probabilities were computed with OLGA. Here the immuneACCESS table is served through TCRdb, limited to in-frame sequences with V and J called. Missing clones are a known gap in these copies; in checked studies unresolved V genes cover under half, and the rest lacks a known reason. V and J calls and clone size come straight from that table; D and trimming were deduced from the DNA. In all, the sample holds over 2 million clones, and around 92% of those were seen once. Together, the top ten hold around 0.35% of the sample.

The clonotype was recovered from a man younger than 30 in good health. Some clones in this sample may be carry-over from other donors' samples. Input material: naive CD4+ T cells from PBMCs. The label giving this sample's cell subset or site can be read as: CD45RA+ positively selected.

The DNA sequence is TGTGCCAGCAGCCCCGGCGCTAGCACAGATACGCAGTATTTT. It translates as CASSPGASTDTQYF. The sequence is built from TRBV7-3 and TRBJ2-3, with an unclear D gene assignment. V is shortened by 5 bases, J by 0 bases, and the region joining them spans 9 bases. There are 14 amino acids in the CDR3, from cysteine to phenylalanine inclusive. This entry keeps only the CDR3 DNA: 42 bases, framed from base 1. In the germline V gene, CDR1 corresponds to SGHTA and CDR2 to FQGTGA.